Below, one TCR beta chain is given with its context. The sample comes from a study of CD8+ T cells in alopecia areata. Isolated RNA was reverse transcribed into cDNA used as the sequencing template. Here immunoSEQ multiplex PCR was the method, and the copy in TCRdb shows in-frame clones only, minus some. The sample shows around 150,000 clones, about 60% of them seen only once. The V end was cut by 10 bases, the J end by 4 bases, with 19 bases between. CDR1 is MNHNY, CDR2 SVGAGI, per germline (reference sequence). The length of the CDR3 is 14 residues. V is TRBV6-6 and J is TRBJ1-1; D is unresolved. This clonotype was obtained from a human donor in good health. Sequencing was performed on CD4+ T cells sorted from blood. The CDR3 bases are TGTGCCACGAGGGCGACTTCCCAGGTCACTGAAGCTTTCTTT. This gives the protein CATRATSQVTEAFF.